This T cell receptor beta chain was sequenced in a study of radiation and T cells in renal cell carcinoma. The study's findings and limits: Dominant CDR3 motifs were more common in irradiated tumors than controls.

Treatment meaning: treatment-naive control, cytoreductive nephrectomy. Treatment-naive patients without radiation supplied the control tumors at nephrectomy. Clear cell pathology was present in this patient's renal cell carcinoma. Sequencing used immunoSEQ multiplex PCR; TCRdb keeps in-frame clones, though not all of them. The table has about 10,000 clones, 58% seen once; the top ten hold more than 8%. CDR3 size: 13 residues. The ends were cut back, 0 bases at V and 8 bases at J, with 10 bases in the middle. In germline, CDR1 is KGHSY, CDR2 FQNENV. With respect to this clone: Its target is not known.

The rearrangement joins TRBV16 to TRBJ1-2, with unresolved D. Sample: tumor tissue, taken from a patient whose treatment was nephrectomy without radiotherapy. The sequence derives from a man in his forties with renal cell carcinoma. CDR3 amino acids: CASSQSPGSGYTF. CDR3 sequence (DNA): TGTGCCAGCAGCCAATCCCCCGGGTCGGGCTACACCTTC.